A selection of T cell receptor beta chains follows, all from one sample in a study of shared clonotypes between healthy human individuals. Clones were read by immunoSEQ multiplex PCR, and TCRdb kept only the in-frame ones, dropping some. The data contain roughly 2.6 million clones, 90% to 95% of them seen just once; the ten biggest clones take up 0.13% to 0.15%. The material sequenced was naive CD4+ T cells sorted from blood. The receptor source for this set is a man younger than 30 in good health. The CDR3 runs from the conserved cysteine through the conserved F or W. The order of the fields is J gene, clone size, CDR3 length, D gene, V gene, CDR3 protein, CDR3 DNA. The D gene is left open where the match is weak. Clone size is shown for a subset of rows, as once, few, many or a class of expanded clone.

J: TRBJ2-7
size: .
length: 12
D: .
V: TRBV7-2
CDR3: CASSPFSYEQYF
DNA: TGTGCCAGCAGCCCCTTCTCCTACGAGCAGTACTTC

J: TRBJ1-5
size: .
length: 16
D: TRBD1
V: TRBV27
CDR3: CASSISWVTGSQPQHF
DNA: TGTGCCAGCAGTATAAGTTGGGTGACAGGGTCTCAGCCCCAGCATTTT

J: TRBJ1-2
size: .
length: 11
D: .
V: TRBV20-1
CDR3: CSANGLYGYTF
DNA: TGCAGTGCTAACGGACTCTATGGCTACACCTTC

J: TRBJ2-7
size: .
length: 14
D: TRBD1
V: TRBV5-4
CDR3: CASSPRTGSYEQYF
DNA: TGTGCCAGCAGCCCCCGGACAGGGTCGTACGAGCAGTACTTC

J: TRBJ1-1
size: .
length: 14
D: .
V: TRBV5-1
CDR3: CASAIGQQNTEAFF
DNA: TGCGCCAGCGCCATAGGACAACAGAACACTGAAGCTTTCTTT

J: TRBJ2-7
size: once
length: 12
D: .
V: TRBV7-2
CDR3: CASSFSYYEQYF
DNA: TGTGCCAGCAGCTTTTCATACTACGAGCAGTACTTC

J: TRBJ2-5
size: .
length: 12
D: .
V: TRBV6-6
CDR3: CASSSGQETQYF
DNA: TGTGCCAGCAGTAGCGGTCAAGAGACCCAGTACTTC

J: TRBJ2-2
size: .
length: 19
D: .
V: TRBV27
CDR3: CASSSIIGTMGSGTGELFF
DNA: TGTGCCAGCAGCTCCATAATCGGGACAATGGGAAGTGGGACCGGGGAGCTGTTTTTT

J: TRBJ2-5
size: .
length: 16
D: .
V: TRBV7-8
CDR3: CASSPHGAKPQETQYF
DNA: TGTGCCAGCAGCCCCCATGGGGCAAAACCTCAAGAGACCCAGTACTTC

J: TRBJ2-3
size: once
length: 14
D: TRBD2
V: TRBV5-6
CDR3: CASSLGLATDTQYF
DNA: TGTGCCAGCAGCTTGGGACTAGCCACAGATACGCAGTATTTT

J: TRBJ1-2
size: .
length: 14
D: .
V: TRBV10-3
CDR3: CAISQTGADYGYTF
DNA: TGTGCCATCAGTCAAACGGGGGCCGACTATGGCTACACCTTC

J: TRBJ2-7
size: .
length: 16
D: TRBD1
V: TRBV10-1
CDR3: CASSAGQGSRHYEQYF
DNA: TGCGCCAGCAGTGCGGGACAGGGGTCGAGGCACTACGAGCAGTACTTC

J: TRBJ1-5
size: .
length: 14
D: .
V: TRBV10-2
CDR3: CASSEGTANQPQHF
DNA: TGCGCCAGCAGTGAGGGGACGGCCAATCAGCCCCAGCATTTT

J: TRBJ1-1
size: .
length: 11
D: .
V: TRBV20-1
CDR3: CSAIFGPEAFF
DNA: TGCAGTGCTATTTTCGGGCCTGAAGCTTTCTTT

J: TRBJ2-3
size: .
length: 16
D: TRBD2
V: TRBV9
CDR3: CASSVGGAGESDTQYF
DNA: TGTGCCAGCAGCGTAGGGGGAGCGGGAGAGTCGGATACGCAGTATTTT

J: TRBJ1-1
size: .
length: 12
D: .
V: TRBV28
CDR3: CASSDLNTEAFF
DNA: TGTGCCAGCAGTGACCTAAACACTGAAGCTTTCTTT

J: TRBJ2-2
size: .
length: 16
D: TRBD2
V: TRBV27
CDR3: CASSFGASGGPGELFF
DNA: TGTGCCAGCAGTTTTGGTGCTAGCGGGGGCCCCGGGGAGCTGTTTTTT

J: TRBJ2-3
size: .
length: 15
D: .
V: TRBV7-3
CDR3: CASSKGRGVTDTQYF
DNA: TGTGCCAGCAGCAAGGGGCGGGGAGTCACAGATACGCAGTATTTT

J: TRBJ2-3
size: .
length: 12
D: TRBD2
V: TRBV25-1
CDR3: CSKRGAVDTQYF
DNA: TGTTCCAAGCGGGGGGCGGTAGATACGCAGTATTTT

J: TRBJ2-7
size: .
length: 14
D: .
V: TRBV5-1
CDR3: CASSRDGGAYEQYF
DNA: TGCGCCAGCAGCAGGGATGGGGGCGCCTACGAGCAGTACTTC

J: TRBJ2-5
size: .
length: 15
D: .
V: TRBV21-1
CDR3: CASSKLAGGLETQYF
DNA: TGTGCCAGCAGCAAACTAGCGGGAGGTTTGGAGACCCAGTACTTC

J: TRBJ2-3
size: .
length: 13
D: .
V: TRBV5-6
CDR3: CASSTVSTDTQYF
DNA: TGTGCCAGCAGCACGGTTAGCACAGATACGCAGTATTTT

J: TRBJ2-5
size: once
length: 13
D: .
V: TRBV5-1
CDR3: CASSLEVSETQYF
DNA: TGCGCCAGCAGCTTGGAAGTTTCGGAGACCCAGTACTTC

J: TRBJ2-5
size: .
length: 14
D: .
V: TRBV6-6
CDR3: CASSARGPRETQYF
DNA: TGTGCCAGCAGTGCCCGGGGGCCCCGGGAGACCCAGTACTTC

J: TRBJ1-1
size: .
length: 22
D: .
V: TRBV12-5
CDR3: CASGTSGPVWMVDSALDTEAFF
DNA: TGTGCTAGTGGTACATCTGGCCCGGTTTGGATGGTCGACAGTGCGCTGGACACTGAAGCTTTCTTT

J: TRBJ1-2
size: .
length: 16
D: .
V: TRBV6-6
CDR3: CASSFGQGQINYGYTF
DNA: TGTGCCAGCAGTTTCGGCCAAGGGCAGATCAACTATGGCTACACCTTC

J: TRBJ2-3
size: .
length: 15
D: TRBD2
V: TRBV25-1
CDR3: CASSVSSGGEDTQYF
DNA: TGTGCCAGCAGTGTTTCTAGCGGGGGCGAAGATACGCAGTATTTT

J: TRBJ2-1
size: .
length: 16
D: .
V: TRBV7-2
CDR3: CASSFSGTGIGNEQFF
DNA: TGTGCCAGCAGCTTTAGTGGGACTGGGATTGGGAATGAGCAGTTCTTC